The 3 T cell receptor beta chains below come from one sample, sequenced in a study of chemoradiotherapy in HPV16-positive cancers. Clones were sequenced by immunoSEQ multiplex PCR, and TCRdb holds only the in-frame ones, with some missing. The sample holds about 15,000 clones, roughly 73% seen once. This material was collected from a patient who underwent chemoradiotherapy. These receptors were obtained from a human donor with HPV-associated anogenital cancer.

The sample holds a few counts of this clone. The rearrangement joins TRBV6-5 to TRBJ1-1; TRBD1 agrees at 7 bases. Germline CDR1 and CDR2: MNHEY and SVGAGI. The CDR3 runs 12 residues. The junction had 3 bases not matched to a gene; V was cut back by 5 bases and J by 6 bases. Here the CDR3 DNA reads TGTGCCAGCAGTCGACAGGGCTCTGAAGCTTTCTTT. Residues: CASSRQGSEAFF.

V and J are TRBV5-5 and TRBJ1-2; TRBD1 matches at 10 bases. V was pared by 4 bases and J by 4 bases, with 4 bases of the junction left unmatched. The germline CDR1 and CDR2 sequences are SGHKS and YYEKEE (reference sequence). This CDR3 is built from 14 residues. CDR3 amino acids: CASSNGQGVYGYTF. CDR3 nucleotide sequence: TGTGCCAGCAGCAATGGACAGGGGGTCTATGGCTACACCTTC.

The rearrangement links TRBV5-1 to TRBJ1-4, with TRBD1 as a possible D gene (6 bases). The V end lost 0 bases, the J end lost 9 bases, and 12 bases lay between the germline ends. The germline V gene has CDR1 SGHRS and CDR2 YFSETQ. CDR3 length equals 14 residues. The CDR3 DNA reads TGCGCCAGCAGCTTGGCGCAGGGGTGGAAAAAACTGTTTTTT. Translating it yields CASSLAQGWKKLFF.